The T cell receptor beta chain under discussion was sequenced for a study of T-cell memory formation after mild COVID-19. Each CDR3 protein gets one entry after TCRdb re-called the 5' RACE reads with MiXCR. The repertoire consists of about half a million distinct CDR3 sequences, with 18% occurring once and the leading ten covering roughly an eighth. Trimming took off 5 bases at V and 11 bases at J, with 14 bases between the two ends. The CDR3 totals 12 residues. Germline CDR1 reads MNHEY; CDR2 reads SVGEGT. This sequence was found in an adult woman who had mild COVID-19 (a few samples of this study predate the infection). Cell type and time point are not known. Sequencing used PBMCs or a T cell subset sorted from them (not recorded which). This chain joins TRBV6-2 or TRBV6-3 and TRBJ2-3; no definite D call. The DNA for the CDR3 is TGTGCCAGCAGTAACGGGCAGAAGGGGCAGTATTTT. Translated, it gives CASSNGQKGQYF.